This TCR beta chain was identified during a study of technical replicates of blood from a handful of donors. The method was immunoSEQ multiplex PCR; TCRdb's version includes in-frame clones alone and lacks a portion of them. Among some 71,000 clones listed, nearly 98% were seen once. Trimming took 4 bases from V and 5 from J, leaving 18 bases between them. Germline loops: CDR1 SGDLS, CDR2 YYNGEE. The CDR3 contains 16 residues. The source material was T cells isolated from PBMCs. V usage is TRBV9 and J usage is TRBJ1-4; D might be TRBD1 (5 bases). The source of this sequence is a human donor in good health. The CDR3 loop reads CASSPRGRGSNEKLFF. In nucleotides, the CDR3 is TGTGCCAGCAGCCCCCGGGGGAGGGGCTCAAATGAAAAACTGTTTTTT. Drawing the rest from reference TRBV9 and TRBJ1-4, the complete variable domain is DSGVTQTPKHLITATGQRVTLRCSPRSGDLSVYWYQQSLDQGLQFLIQYYNGEERAKGNILERFSAQQFPDLHSELNLSSLELGDSALYFCASSPRGRGSNEKLFFGSGTQLSVL.